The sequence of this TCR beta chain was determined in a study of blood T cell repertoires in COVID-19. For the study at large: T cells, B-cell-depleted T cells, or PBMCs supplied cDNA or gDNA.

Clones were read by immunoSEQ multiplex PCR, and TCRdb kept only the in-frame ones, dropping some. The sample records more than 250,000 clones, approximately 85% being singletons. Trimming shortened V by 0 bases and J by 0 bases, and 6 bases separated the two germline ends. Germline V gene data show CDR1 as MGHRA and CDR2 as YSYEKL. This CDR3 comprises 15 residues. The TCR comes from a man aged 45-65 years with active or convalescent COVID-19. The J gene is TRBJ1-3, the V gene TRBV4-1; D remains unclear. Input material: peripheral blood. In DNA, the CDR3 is TGCGCCAGCAGCCAAGATGGGAGCTCTGGAAACACCATATATTTT. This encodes CASSQDGSSGNTIYF.